This TCR beta chain came from a study of T cells in Graves' hyperthyroidism and ophthalmopathy (dated by TCRdb to between 2018 and 2021). Some background on the complete study: Peripheral blood samples were taken at the time of initial diagnosis, prior to any treatment. A discovery cohort of around 98 patients, 43 with Graves' ophthalmopathy and approximately 60 with stable Graves' hyperthyroidism, was used to find distinguishing TCR V-J signatures. An independent validation cohort of 18 to 20 hyperthyroidism patients and 17 patients who later progressed to ophthalmopathy tested prospective prediction of ophthalmopathy. The 100 or so discovery patients were divided at random into training and test sets in a 7:3 ratio. In roughly six Graves' hyperthyroidism patients, the study also compared T-cell repertoires from thyroid tissue with T-cell repertoires from blood. Following sampling, methimazole starting at 30 mg daily was given to hyperthyroidism patients, and high-dose intravenous methylprednisolone was given to ophthalmopathy patients. TCR Vbeta CDR3 sequencing of 135 peripheral blood samples (over 40 ophthalmopathy, approximately 80 hyperthyroidism and 17 progressor patients) is reported in the paper. The research as a whole found: In validation, the model predicted progression to ophthalmopathy a median of roughly 6.1 months before onset, with approximately 68% sensitivity and 72.22% specificity. No statistical method was used to set the sample size in advance, and investigators knew the group allocation. Most expanded thyroid clonotypes (frequency above 0.001) were also detected in blood, suggesting blood repertoires may reflect thyroid immune responses. In cross-validation, a model built on a 13 V-J signature told ophthalmopathy apart from stable hyperthyroidism with 85% to 90% sensitivity and about 81% specificity, and in testing the same model reached 80%/75%.

Ophthalmopathy patients had moderately to severely active disease, Clinical Activity Score of at least 3, NOSPECS grade of at least 4, and duration under 3 months. The study excluded patients with uncontrolled infections, other autoimmune diseases, pregnancy or lactation. Diagnoses were established on the basis of clinical symptoms, serum thyroxine and TRAb, thyroid ultrasound, and orbital computed tomography. PBMCs were isolated from 10 ml of fresh peripheral blood by Ficoll-Paque density gradient centrifugation. Total RNA was extracted with Trizol reagent, and quality was checked on an Agilent 2100 Bioanalyzer. To note about this clonotype: This receptor's antigen is unknown. Base qualities are missing; no much larger clone stands one base away.

Amplification of TCR beta CDR3 regions was carried out from RNA transcripts. The TCR CDR3 was subjected to a first round of RT-PCR using the HTBI primer set and the Qiagen OneStep RT-PCR kit. Libraries were constructed in a second round of multiplex PCR, after which size selection and purification were performed. The libraries were sequenced on an Illumina HiSeq2000 using paired-end 100 bp reads. Under the source paper's analysis protocol: SOAPnuke was used to process the raw data, throwing out any read that contained adapters or uncalled bases, had a mean Phred below 15, or lacked an exact constant-primer or identifier match. High-quality paired reads were merged with COPE v1.2.5, and unique nucleotide sequences were defined as clonotypes. MiTCR v1.1 was used to align clonotypes to the IMGT TRBV, TRBD and TRBJ reference segments. Analysis was restricted to V-J combinations with a frequency above 0.0001, which covered about 99% of repertoires. A TCS score was defined as the ratio of F50 (clonal expansion) to E x V (chaos), with BLOSUM62-based TCRdist applied between CDR3 peptides within each V-J. Welch's t-statistics and random forest reduced 500 to 650 V-J features to 10 to 15, which were used in a naive Bayes classifier (R e1071). In TCRdb, the public reads were trimmed at Q25 with fastp and aligned with MiXCR, with productive beta chains retained. Each record represents a unique CDR3 protein, reported with the most common genes and DNA among its rows. TCRdb, not the original authors, processed these V and J calls. The sample records under 250,000 distinct CDR3 sequences, approximately 25% of which are singletons. The top ten clonotypes cover 35% to 40% of the sample.

The junction carries 7 bases between V and J, which are trimmed by 6 bases and 4 bases respectively. Including cysteine and phenylalanine, the CDR3 has 12 amino acids. Here the CDR3 DNA is all that survives: 36 bases in frame from base 1. Taken from the germline V gene (reference sequence), the CDR1 and CDR2 loops are LNHNV and YYDKDF. This receptor was obtained from a woman between 40 and 55 years old with Graves' ophthalmopathy. The chain is made from TRBV15 and TRBJ1-5, with the D gene not clear enough to name. Sample: blood. The DNA sequence is as follows: TGTGCCACCAGTACCTTTAATCAGCCCCAGCATTTT. This sequence encodes CATSTFNQPQHF.